The source of this T cell receptor beta chain is a study of T-cell memory formation after mild COVID-19. Regarding the study as a whole: CD4+ contracting clones lay mainly in CM and EM, CD8+ ones in EMRA.

This clonotype was seen more than once but under ten times. Antigen specificity is unknown. The CDR3 loop spans 16 amino acids. Per germline, CDR1 LNHNV and CDR2 YYDKDF (reference sequence). V was cut by 1 base and J by 2 bases, with 14 bases left in between. TCRdb re-analysed the 5' RACE reads in MiXCR, keeping a single row per CDR3 protein. This table has 350,000 to 500,000 distinct CDR3 sequences, 15% to 20% appearing once. This receptor was taken from a man younger than 30 who had mild COVID-19 (a few samples of this study predate the infection). Cell type and time point are not known. The specimen sequenced was PBMCs or a T cell subset sorted from them (not recorded which). J is TRBJ1-1 and V is TRBV15; D not resolved. This CDR3 reads CATSRGLLGRNTEAFF. CDR3 nucleotides: TGTGCCACCAGCAGAGGGTTATTAGGAAGAAACACTGAAGCTTTCTTT.